These 7 T cell receptor beta chains were sequenced from one sample in a study of control samples from healthy donors and cancer patients. This table comes from immunoSEQ multiplex PCR, and its TCRdb copy is limited to in-frame clones, with some not included. The repertoire includes over 150,000 clones, roughly 94% of them detected once, and 1.2% to 1.5% sits in the top ten. Sequenced material: blood. Receptor source: a woman under 30 in good health.

The chain is built from TRBV18 and TRBJ1-5; possibly TRBD1 for D (6 bases). The CDR3 is 16 residues long. V was shortened by 1 base and J by 3 bases, with 13 bases between the two germline ends. CDR1 KGHSH and CDR2 LQKENI come from the germline V gene. The CDR3 sequence is CASSPLATGHNQPQHF. The CDR3 DNA follows: TGTGCCAGCTCACCACTGGCGACAGGACACAATCAGCCCCAGCATTTT.

This chain links TRBV6-2 or TRBV6-3 with TRBJ2-7; D remains unclear. The CDR3 is made up of 11 amino acids. Germline V gives CDR1 MNHEY, CDR2 SVGEGT. V lost 6 bases and J 0 bases, leaving 3 bases between the germline ends. The CDR3 DNA reads as TGTGCCAGCAGCCGCTCCTACGAGCAGTACTTC. It yields the protein CASSRSYEQYF.

The V call is TRBV10-3, the J call TRBJ2-7; 9 nucleotides align to TRBD2. J was trimmed by 1 base and V by 2 bases; bases with no gene match: 3. The CDR3 extends over 15 amino acids. Germline CDR1 reads ENHRY; CDR2 reads SYGVKD. Written as DNA, the CDR3 is TGTGCCATCAGTGAGACTAGCGGGCGTTCCTACGAGCAGTACTTC. Residues: CAISETSGRSYEQYF.

The CDR3 nucleotides are TGTGCCAGCTCCCGCTCTAGGGGCTCTGATCAGCCCCAGCATTTT. This translates into CASSRSRGSDQPQHF. The J gene is TRBJ1-5, the V gene TRBV18, with D tentatively TRBD1 (5 bases). With 6 bases removed from V and 5 bases from J, the gap between germline ends came to 17 bases. Germline V gene data show CDR1 as KGHSH and CDR2 as LQKENI. This CDR3 contains 15 residues.

CDR3 nucleotides: TGCGCCAGCAGCGCCCGGGACAGGTCCTACGAGCAGTACTTC. Translation: CASSARDRSYEQYF. This chain joins TRBV5-1 and TRBJ2-7; 8 bases map to TRBD1. The CDR3 is 14 residues long. Trimming removed 4 bases from V and 1 base from J; junction bases left unmatched: 4. Germline-derived CDR1 and CDR2 are SGHRS and YFSETQ.

The chain couples TRBV7-9 to TRBJ1-4; D possibly corresponds to TRBD1 (5 bases). The CDR3 loop spans 14 amino acids. Trimming removed 5 bases from V and 2 bases from J, with 9 bases in between. Germline V gene lookup returns CDR1 SEHNR and CDR2 FQNEAQ (reference sequence). The CDR3 protein is CASSEGITNEKLFF. CDR3 nucleotide sequence: TGTGCCAGCAGCGAGGGGATCACTAATGAAAAACTGTTTTTT.

As DNA, the CDR3 is TGTGCCAGCAGTTTAGAAGGGACAGGGGATGGCTACACCTTC. Translating it yields CASSLEGTGDGYTF. The chain joins TRBV28 to TRBJ1-2; 10 bases align to TRBD1. V was pared by 2 bases and J by 6 bases, with 3 bases of the junction left unmatched. Germline V gene sequence: CDR1 MDHEN, CDR2 SYDVKM. The CDR3 has 14 residues.